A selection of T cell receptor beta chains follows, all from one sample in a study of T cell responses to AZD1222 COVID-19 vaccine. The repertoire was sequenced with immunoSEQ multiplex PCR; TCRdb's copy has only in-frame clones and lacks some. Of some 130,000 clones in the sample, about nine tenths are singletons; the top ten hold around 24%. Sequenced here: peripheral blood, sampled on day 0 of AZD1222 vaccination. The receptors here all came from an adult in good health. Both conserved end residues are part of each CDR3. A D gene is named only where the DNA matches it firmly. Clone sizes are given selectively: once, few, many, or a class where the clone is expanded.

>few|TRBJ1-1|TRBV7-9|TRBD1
CASSVTGERAFF
TGTGCCAGCAGCGTGACAGGGGAGCGAGCTTTCTTT
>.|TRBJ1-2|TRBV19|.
CASSIQGGGYGYTF
TGTGCCAGTAGTATTCAAGGGGGAGGCTATGGCTACACCTTC
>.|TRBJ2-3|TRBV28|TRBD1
CASSYPGGPSTDTQYF
TGTGCCAGCAGTTACCCAGGGGGACCAAGCACAGATACGCAGTATTTT
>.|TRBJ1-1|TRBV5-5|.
CASSLTENTEAFF
TGTGCCAGCTCCTTGACAGAGAACACTGAAGCTTTCTTT
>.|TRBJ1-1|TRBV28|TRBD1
CAGQALNTEAFF
TGTGCCGGACAGGCCTTGAACACTGAAGCTTTCTTT
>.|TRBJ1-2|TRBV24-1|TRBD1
CAAAGTGAPGYTF
TGTGCCGCTGCCGGGACAGGGGCGCCCGGCTACACCTTC
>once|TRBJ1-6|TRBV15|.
CATSLNGDSPLHF
TGTGCCACCAGCTTAAACGGGGATTCACCCCTCCACTTT
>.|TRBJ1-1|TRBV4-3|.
CASSQGGAGNTEAFF
TGCGCCAGCAGCCAAGGGGGGGCCGGGAACACTGAAGCTTTCTTT
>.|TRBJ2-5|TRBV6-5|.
CASSYFGGETQYF
TGTGCCAGCAGTTACTTTGGGGGCGAGACCCAGTACTTC
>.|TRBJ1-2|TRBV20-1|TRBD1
CSASGDRLYGYTF
TGCAGTGCTAGTGGGGACAGGCTCTATGGCTACACCTTC
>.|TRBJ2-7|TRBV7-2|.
CASSPGQKPYEQYF
TGTGCCAGCAGCCCCGGACAGAAACCCTACGAGCAGTACTTC
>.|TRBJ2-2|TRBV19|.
CASSIGQGGYTGELFF
TGTGCCAGTAGTATCGGTCAAGGGGGTTACACCGGGGAGCTGTTTTTT
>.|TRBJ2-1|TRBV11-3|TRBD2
CASSPRGGGSGNEQFF
TGTGCCAGCAGCCCCCGGGGCGGGGGGTCTGGAAATGAGCAGTTCTTC
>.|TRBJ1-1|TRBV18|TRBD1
CASSPQQGSGAFF
TGTGCCAGCTCACCACAACAGGGGTCAGGAGCTTTCTTT
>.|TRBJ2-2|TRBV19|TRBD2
CASSMAGGKNTGELFF
TGTGCCAGTAGTATGGCGGGGGGAAAGAACACCGGGGAGCTGTTTTTT
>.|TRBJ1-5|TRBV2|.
CASRVRGQPQHF
TGTGCCAGCAGGGTGAGGGGACAGCCCCAGCATTTT
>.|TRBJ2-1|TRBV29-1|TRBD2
CSVGWTSGANEQFF
TGCAGCGTTGGCTGGACTAGCGGGGCCAATGAGCAGTTCTTC
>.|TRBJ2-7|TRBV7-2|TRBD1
CASSSETGGEQYF
TGTGCCAGCAGCTCCGAGACAGGGGGCGAGCAGTACTTC
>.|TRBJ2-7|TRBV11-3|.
CASSLDGYEQYF
TGTGCCAGCAGCTTAGATGGGTACGAGCAGTACTTC
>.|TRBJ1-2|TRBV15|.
CATSPYGGAGYGYTF
TGTGCCACCAGCCCCTACGGGGGGGCCGGCTATGGCTACACCTTC
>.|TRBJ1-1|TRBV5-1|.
CASSLGGSSTEAFF
TGCGCCAGCAGCTTGGGGGGGTCGAGCACTGAAGCTTTCTTT
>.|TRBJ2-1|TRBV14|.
CASSRLGTSYNEQFF
TGTGCCAGCAGCCGACTTGGGACATCCTACAATGAGCAGTTCTTC
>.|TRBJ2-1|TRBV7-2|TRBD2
CASSPTLAGGKFF
TGTGCCAGCAGCCCAACCTTAGCGGGGGGGAAGTTCTTC
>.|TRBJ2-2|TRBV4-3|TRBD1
CASSLMDRGFTGELFF
TGCGCCAGCAGCCTCATGGACAGGGGTTTTACCGGGGAGCTGTTTTTT
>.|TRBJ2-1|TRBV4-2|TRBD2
CASSQDLFGGSSYNEQFF
TGTGCCAGCAGCCAGGACCTCTTCGGGGGGAGCTCCTACAATGAGCAGTTCTTC
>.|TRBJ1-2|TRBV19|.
CASSHGYGYTF
TGTGCCAGTAGTCACGGCTATGGCTACACCTTC
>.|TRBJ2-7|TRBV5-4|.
CASSPGYSQSEQYF
TGTGCCAGCAGCCCTGGATACTCACAGTCCGAGCAGTACTTC
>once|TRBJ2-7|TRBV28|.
CASSFGGSYEQYF
TGTGCCAGCAGTTTTGGGGGCAGCTACGAGCAGTACTTC
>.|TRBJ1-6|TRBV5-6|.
CASSPVGGRGGSPLHF
TGTGCCAGCAGCCCAGTCGGGGGCAGAGGCGGTTCACCCCTCCACTTT
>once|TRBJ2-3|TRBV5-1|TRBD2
CASSLPRGDTDTQYF
TGCGCCAGCAGCTTGCCGCGGGGGGACACAGATACGCAGTATTTT
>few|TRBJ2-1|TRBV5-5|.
CASSLRRWESYNEQFF
TGTGCCAGCAGCTTAAGACGGTGGGAATCCTACAATGAGCAGTTCTTC
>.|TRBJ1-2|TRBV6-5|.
CASSHEPYLGYTF
TGTGCCAGCAGCCACGAGCCCTATCTCGGCTACACCTTC
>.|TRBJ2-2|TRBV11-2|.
CASSQGRVRTGELFF
TGTGCCAGCAGCCAGGGGAGAGTCCGTACCGGGGAGCTGTTTTTT
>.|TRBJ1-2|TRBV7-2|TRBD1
CASSSTDRGRGGYTF
TGTGCCAGCAGCTCAACCGACAGGGGGCGGGGAGGCTACACCTTC
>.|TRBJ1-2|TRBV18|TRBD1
CASSPPGQPFWTF
TGTGCCAGCTCACCTCCGGGACAGCCCTTTTGGACCTTC
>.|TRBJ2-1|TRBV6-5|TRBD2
CASSPGLAGKSPSFF
TGTGCCAGCAGCCCCGGGCTAGCGGGGAAGTCTCCCAGTTTCTTC
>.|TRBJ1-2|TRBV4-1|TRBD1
CASSQRVLLTGGFYGYTF
TGCGCCAGCAGCCAGCGGGTCCTTTTAACAGGGGGCTTCTATGGCTACACCTTC